This TCR beta chain was recovered during a study of beta chain features in type 1 diabetes. The CDR3 sequence is 11 residues long. Germline CDR1 and CDR2: MNHEY and SVGAGI. Trimming left V 10 bases short and J 8 bases short, with 14 bases between. Investigators reverse transcribed all isolated RNA, so they sequenced expressed TCRB transcripts. Clones were sequenced by immunoSEQ multiplex PCR, and TCRdb holds only the in-frame ones, with some missing. The sample yields approximately 170,000 clones, roughly 9.1% seen once. Sequencing was carried out using central memory CD4+ T cells from blood. The chain joins TRBV6-5 to TRBJ1-1, with a possible D match to TRBD1 (6 bases). The clonotype was recovered from a woman between 18 and 30 years old in good health. The CDR3: CAIREDSEAFF. CDR3 coding DNA: TGTGCCATCAGGGAGGACAGCGAAGCTTTCTTT.